This T cell receptor (beta chain) came from a study of CD8+ T cells in alopecia areata. The sample's treatment: oral pan-JAK inhibitor, 5-10 mg twice daily. Looked up from germline, CDR1 is SEHNR and CDR2 is FQNEAQ (reference sequence). V lost 0 bases and J 0 bases, leaving 8 bases between the germline ends. The CDR3 consists of 15 residues. RNA, once extracted, was reverse transcribed into cDNA for use as the sequencing template. The data were produced by immunoSEQ multiplex PCR, yet TCRdb's version contains in-frame clones alone and is incomplete. The sample carries 150,000 to 200,000 clones, less than 70% recorded once. This clone appeared many times.

The TCR was taken from a human donor with alopecia areata. The sample was CD4+ T cells sorted from blood, taken at week 24, from a patient treated with tofacitinib. The V call is TRBV7-9, the J call TRBJ2-5; D unclear. The DNA of the CDR3 is TGTGCCAGCAGCTTAGCGTTCCTCAACCAAGAGACCCAGTACTTC. Encoded protein: CASSLAFLNQETQYF.